What follows are 14 T cell receptor beta chains derived from one specimen sequenced in a study of blood T cell repertoires in COVID-19. Assay used: immunoSEQ multiplex PCR; TCRdb lists only in-frame clones, some missing. The table lists around 470,000 clones, 75% to 90% of them singletons, with approximately 0.9% in the top ten. The specimen sequenced was peripheral blood. The receptor source for this set is a man aged 18 to 30 with COVID-19, enrolled during active disease.

This clone was detected only once. This sample also contains other DNA sequences that code for the same CDR3. V and J are TRBV6-5 and TRBJ2-1, with 7 bases lining up with TRBD2. This CDR3 spans 14 amino acids. The germline CDR1 and CDR2 sequences are MNHEY and SVGAGI. V trimming: 8 bases; J trimming: 0 bases; junction bases outside the gene matches: 4. The CDR3 sequence: CASSSGVSYNEQFF. The CDR3 DNA is TGTGCCAGCTCTAGCGGTGTCTCCTACAATGAGCAGTTCTTC.

The chain is built from TRBV7-9 and TRBJ2-7; D might be TRBD2 (5 bases). The V end was cut by 2 bases, the J end by 5 bases, with 10 bases between. Germline CDR1 is SEHNR and CDR2 is FQNEAQ (reference sequence). The CDR3 extends over 13 amino acids. In nucleotides, the CDR3 is TGTGCCAGCAGCTTAATAGGGAGCCACGAGCAGTACTTC. It is translated as CASSLIGSHEQYF.

The J gene is TRBJ1-2, the V gene TRBV20-1; D gene ambiguous. V lost 1 base and J 8 bases, leaving 8 bases between the germline ends. This CDR3 contains 11 residues. CDR1 DFQATT and CDR2 SNEGSKA come from the germline V gene (reference sequence). The CDR3 DNA is TGCAGTGCTAGAGCCGGGTGGGGCTACACCTTC. It codes for CSARAGWGYTF.

The chain couples TRBV11-3 to TRBJ2-3; weak D call: TRBD2 (5 bases). Deletions cut 4 bases from V and 4 bases from J, with 6 bases between. The germline V gene encodes CDR1 SGHNT and CDR2 YENEEA. The CDR3 contains 12 residues. CDR3 region: CASSSGSDTQYF. The DNA of the CDR3 is TGTGCCAGCAGCTCGGGGTCAGATACGCAGTATTTT. Full variable domain (outside the CDR3, taken from reference TRBV11-3 and TRBJ2-3): EAGVVQSPRYKIIEKKQPVAFWCNPISGHNTLYWYLQNLGQGPELLIRYENEEAVDDSQLPKDRFSAERLKGVDSTLKIQPAELGDSAVYLCASSSGSDTQYFGPGTRLTVL.

V and J are TRBV5-6 and TRBJ2-5, with a tentative D call TRBD1 (6 bases). The CDR3 runs to 14 residues. Germline lookup yields CDR1 SGHDT and CDR2 YYEEEE. Between the trimmed V and J ends, which lost 4 bases and 5 bases, there was a span of 15 bases. The CDR3 DNA reads TGTGCCAGCAGCCCGATGGGGGCGAAGGAGACCCAGTACTTC. This encodes CASSPMGAKETQYF.

The J gene is TRBJ1-1, the V gene TRBV4-1; tentatively, D is TRBD1 (6 bases). Germline lookup yields CDR1 MGHRA and CDR2 YSYEKL. Trimming removed 4 bases from V and 1 base from J, with 22 bases in between. The CDR3 has 18 residues. The CDR3 sequence is CASSRMTFPGASNTEAFF. The CDR3 DNA is TGCGCCAGCAGCCGGATGACGTTCCCAGGGGCCTCGAACACTGAAGCTTTCTTT.

The chain recombines TRBV27 with TRBJ2-1, with 9 bases fitting TRBD1. The CDR3 contains 15 residues. Germline V CDR1 and CDR2: MNHEY, SMNVEV (reference sequence). The V segment lost 5 bases and the J segment 4 bases; nucleotides outside the gene matches: 6. In DNA, the CDR3 is TGTGCCAGCAGTGAGGGCGGGACAGGGTACAATGAGCAGTTCTTC. It codes for CASSEGGTGYNEQFF.

Points on this clone: The sample contains more than one DNA sequence encoding this CDR3. J is TRBJ2-7 and V is TRBV7-9, with D unresolved. V lost 1 base and J lost 7, with 5 bases in between. The germline V gene encodes CDR1 SEHNR and CDR2 FQNEAQ (reference sequence). The length of the CDR3 is 11 residues. The CDR3 coding sequence is TGTGCCAGCAGCTTAGGAGTTGAGCAGTACTTC. It yields the protein CASSLGVEQYF.

The chain couples TRBV14 to TRBJ2-1, with TRBD2 identical over 12 bases. Unmatched junction bases numbered 4, after V lost 1 base and J lost 6 bases. Germline CDR1 SGHDN, CDR2 FVKESK. CDR3 size: 16 residues. This CDR3 reads CASSQGGLAGFNEQFF. The CDR3 DNA reads TGTGCCAGCAGCCAAGGGGGACTAGCGGGCTTCAATGAGCAGTTCTTC.

J is TRBJ2-7 and V is TRBV2; TRBD1 agrees at 8 bases. Per germline, CDR1 SNHLY and CDR2 FYNNEI. The CDR3 extends over 15 amino acids. With V trimmed by 9 bases and J by 1 base, 11 bases remained unmatched. The CDR3 protein is CASTLRDRRSYEQYF. DNA of the CDR3: TGTGCCAGTACGCTCCGGGACAGGAGATCCTACGAGCAGTACTTC. Full variable domain (missing parts from reference TRBV2 and TRBJ2-7): EPEVTQTPSHQVTQMGQEVILRCVPISNHLYFYWYRQILGQKVEFLVSFYNNEISEKSEIFDDQFSVERPDGSNFTLKIRSTKLEDSAMYFCASTLRDRRSYEQYFGPGTRLTVT.

This chain uses TRBV19 with TRBJ2-5; 8 bases agree with TRBD1. Germline V gives CDR1 LNHDA, CDR2 SQIVND (reference sequence). V lost 0 bases and J lost 5; bases outside the gene matches: 8. This CDR3 is built from 16 residues. CDR3: CASSIDIAGGRETQYF. The DNA for the CDR3 is TGTGCCAGTAGTATAGATATTGCAGGGGGCAGGGAGACCCAGTACTTC.

Only one count was recorded for this clone. The V gene is TRBV7-9, the J gene TRBJ1-1, with 12 bases aligning to TRBD1. The CDR3 loop spans 16 amino acids. Germline-derived CDR1 and CDR2 are SEHNR and FQNEAQ (reference sequence). The V segment lost 2 bases and the J segment 6 bases; nucleotides outside the gene matches: 7. CDR3 in amino acids: CASSLIGDRGRSEAFF. DNA of the CDR3: TGTGCCAGCAGCTTAATAGGGGACAGGGGGCGTTCTGAAGCTTTCTTT.

The chain carries TRBV10-3 and TRBJ2-7, with D possibly matching TRBD1 (5 bases). The germline V gene encodes CDR1 ENHRY and CDR2 SYGVKD. Trimming removed 2 bases from V and 2 bases from J, with 7 bases in between. The CDR3 runs 13 residues. The CDR3, as DNA: TGTGCCATCAGTGAGCAGGGCGCCTACGAGCAGTACTTC. This encodes CAISEQGAYEQYF.

The chain uses TRBV2 and TRBJ2-5, with D perhaps matching TRBD1 (6 bases). CDR1 and CDR2 (germline): SNHLY, FYNNEI. The CDR3 length is 13 residues. V lost 7 bases, J lost 0 bases, and 9 bases lay in between. The CDR3 DNA sequence: TGTGCCAGCACGGACAGTTACCAAGAGACCCAGTACTTC. Its translation is CASTDSYQETQYF. The full variable domain, with the rest looked up from reference TRBV2 and TRBJ2-5, is EPEVTQTPSHQVTQMGQEVILRCVPISNHLYFYWYRQILGQKVEFLVSFYNNEISEKSEIFDDQFSVERPDGSNFTLKIRSTKLEDSAMYFCASTDSYQETQYFGPGTRLLVL.